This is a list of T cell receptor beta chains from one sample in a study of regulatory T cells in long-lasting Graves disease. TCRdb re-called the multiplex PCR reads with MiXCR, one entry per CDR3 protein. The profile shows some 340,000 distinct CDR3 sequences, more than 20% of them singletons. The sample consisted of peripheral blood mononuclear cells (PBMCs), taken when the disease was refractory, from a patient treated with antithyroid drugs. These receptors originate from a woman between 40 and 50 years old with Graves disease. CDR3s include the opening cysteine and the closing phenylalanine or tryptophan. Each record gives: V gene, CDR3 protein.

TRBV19 CATQFSTGDPYEQYF
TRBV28 CASRSYRGPAYLGEQYF
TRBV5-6 CASSLGQGITEQYF
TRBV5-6 CASSWDLYEQYF
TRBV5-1 CASSSRAGSSYEQYF
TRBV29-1 CSVRLAGAYEQYF
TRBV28 CAGAGAHPGSGANVLTF
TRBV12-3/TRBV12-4 CASSPWTLLGQFF
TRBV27 CASTSKASPIGLPYNEQFF
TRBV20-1 CSARDGTAYEQYF
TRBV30 CAWSRDKGSGANVLTF
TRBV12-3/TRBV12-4 CASRRDTQAQYF
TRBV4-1 CASSPRHLNTEAFF
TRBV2 CASSALGAGLDEQYF
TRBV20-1 CSASLLIGETLYF
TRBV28 CASSEVYSYEQYF
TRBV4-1 CASSQDREENYGYTF
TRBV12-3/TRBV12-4 CASSQRRQGGSEQFF
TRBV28 CASSPPEVTGELFF
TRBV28 CASRLGGTETQYF
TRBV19 CASKKELRTGELFF
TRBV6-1 CASTLNRVNTIYF
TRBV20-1 CSAREVFRTNSYEQYF
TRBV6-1 CASRLRASVSYEQYF
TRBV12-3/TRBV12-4 CASNGLAGGPGTGELFF
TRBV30 CALRAVDRGKGGYTF
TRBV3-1 CASGLYYEQYF
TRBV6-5 CASSYIGSYEQYF
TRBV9 CASSVDGGGETQYF
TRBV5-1 CASSSRARLDEQYF
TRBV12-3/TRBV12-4 CASSQNLKKSPSTDTQYF
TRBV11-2 CASSPYSIASTDTQYF
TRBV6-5 CASSYSAESYEQYF
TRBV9 CASSVGAGSTDTQYF
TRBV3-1 CTSSRIPANTEAFF
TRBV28 CASSFGVGQGRSPLHF
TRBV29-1 CSVVRQTEAFF
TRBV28 CASSWLAEQYF
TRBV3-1 CASSQVRLSSYNEQFF
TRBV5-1 CASSLDPGTNEKLFF
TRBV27 CASSSRGVETQYF
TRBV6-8 CASNPGGTSYNEQFF
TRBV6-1 CASRIDRNTEAFF
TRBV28 CADPSERDPQETQYF